Listed below are T cell receptor beta chains from one sample, sequenced in a study of post-analysis software for immune sequencing data. Each CDR3 protein gets one entry after TCRdb re-called the PCR reads with MiXCR. The repertoire holds more than 450,000 distinct CDR3 sequences, with roughly 47% as singletons. The sequencing input was blood. The receptors were gathered from a girl under 18 with multiple sclerosis. The CDR3 runs from the conserved cysteine through the conserved F or W. Fields, in order: D gene, V gene, clone size, J gene, CDR3 DNA, CDR3 protein. The D gene is left open where the match is weak. Some rows mark clone size as missing; the rest say once, few, many or name a class of expanded clone.

d_gene: TRBD2; v_gene: TRBV20-1; abundance: once; j_gene: TRBJ2-5; CDR3nt: TGCAGTGCTACGGGGGGGCCCTATGAGACCCAGTACTTC; CDR3aa: CSATGGPYETQYF
d_gene: TRBD2; v_gene: TRBV11-2; abundance: .; j_gene: TRBJ2-3; CDR3nt: TGTGCCAGCAGCTTATCAGCGGGAGGACCCACAGATACGCAGTATTTT; CDR3aa: CASSLSAGGPTDTQYF
d_gene: TRBD1; v_gene: TRBV12-3/TRBV12-4; abundance: .; j_gene: TRBJ1-2; CDR3nt: TGTGCCAGCAGTCCCGACAGGGGGCTAGGCTATGGCTACACCTTC; CDR3aa: CASSPDRGLGYGYTF
d_gene: .; v_gene: TRBV28; abundance: .; j_gene: TRBJ1-1; CDR3nt: TGTGCCAGCAGACGGCTCATGAACACTGAAGCTTTCTTT; CDR3aa: CASRRLMNTEAFF
d_gene: TRBD2; v_gene: TRBV2; abundance: few; j_gene: TRBJ2-5; CDR3nt: TGTGCCAGCAGCCCACTAGCGGCTAGGGAGACCCAGTACTTC; CDR3aa: CASSPLAARETQYF
d_gene: .; v_gene: TRBV12-3/TRBV12-4; abundance: .; j_gene: TRBJ2-1; CDR3nt: TGTGCCAGCAGTCCAATGACCTCCTACAATGAGCAGTTCTTC; CDR3aa: CASSPMTSYNEQFF
d_gene: TRBD2; v_gene: TRBV20-1; abundance: .; j_gene: TRBJ2-3; CDR3nt: TGCAGTGCGGCCGGACTAGCGGGATCTAGCACAGATACGCAGTATTTT; CDR3aa: CSAAGLAGSSTDTQYF
d_gene: TRBD2; v_gene: TRBV10-3; abundance: many; j_gene: TRBJ2-1; CDR3nt: TGTGCCATCAAAGCGGGAGGGCCCAGTGAGCAGTTCTTC; CDR3aa: CAIKAGGPSEQFF
d_gene: .; v_gene: TRBV20-1; abundance: .; j_gene: TRBJ1-2; CDR3nt: TGCAGTGCCCAGCTGTATGGCTACACCTTC; CDR3aa: CSAQLYGYTF
d_gene: .; v_gene: TRBV9; abundance: .; j_gene: TRBJ2-3; CDR3nt: TGTGCCAGCAGCTCAAAGACAGAGGACACAAGCACAGATACGCAGTATTTT; CDR3aa: CASSSKTEDTSTDTQYF
d_gene: TRBD1; v_gene: TRBV29-1; abundance: .; j_gene: TRBJ2-7; CDR3nt: TGCAGCGTTCGCCGTGGACAGGGGTCCTACGAGCAGTACTTC; CDR3aa: CSVRRGQGSYEQYF
d_gene: .; v_gene: TRBV13; abundance: .; j_gene: TRBJ2-3; CDR3nt: TGTGCCAGCAGCTCCCGATCAGGGTGGCACACAGATACGCAGTATTTT; CDR3aa: CASSSRSGWHTDTQYF
d_gene: .; v_gene: TRBV7-3; abundance: .; j_gene: TRBJ2-3; CDR3nt: TGTGCCAGCAGCGAATCGATGTCTTCAGATACGCAGTATTTT; CDR3aa: CASSESMSSDTQYF
d_gene: TRBD1; v_gene: TRBV27; abundance: many; j_gene: TRBJ1-1; CDR3nt: TGTGCCAGCAGTTTAATCCCGACAGGGGTCACTGAAGCTTTCTTT; CDR3aa: CASSLIPTGVTEAFF
d_gene: .; v_gene: TRBV20-1; abundance: few; j_gene: TRBJ1-6; CDR3nt: TGCAGTGCAAGAGGGCAGGGGAATTCACCCCTCCACTTT; CDR3aa: CSARGQGNSPLHF
d_gene: .; v_gene: TRBV13; abundance: .; j_gene: TRBJ2-7; CDR3nt: TGTGCCAGCAGCTTTGGCTCGGGGGGCAACGAGCAGTACTTC; CDR3aa: CASSFGSGGNEQYF
d_gene: .; v_gene: TRBV6-5; abundance: .; j_gene: TRBJ2-7; CDR3nt: TGTGCCAGCAGTTCATTCTCCGAGTCCTACGAGCAGTACTTC; CDR3aa: CASSSFSESYEQYF
d_gene: .; v_gene: TRBV7-6; abundance: .; j_gene: TRBJ1-4; CDR3nt: TGTGCCAGCAGCTTAAGTGCCTTTAATGAAAAACTGTTTTTT; CDR3aa: CASSLSAFNEKLFF
d_gene: TRBD1; v_gene: TRBV20-1; abundance: few; j_gene: TRBJ1-5; CDR3nt: TGCAGTGACCCGGGACAGGGGGCTTGTCAGCCCCAGCATTTT; CDR3aa: CSDPGQGACQPQHF
d_gene: .; v_gene: TRBV4-1; abundance: .; j_gene: TRBJ2-5; CDR3nt: TGCGCCAGCAGCCACCTTGGCCCCCACCCCCTCCAAGAGACCCAGTACTTC; CDR3aa: CASSHLGPHPLQETQYF
d_gene: .; v_gene: TRBV9; abundance: .; j_gene: TRBJ1-1; CDR3nt: TGTGCCAGCAGCGTAGAAGGAGGGTTGAACACTGAAGCTTTCTTT; CDR3aa: CASSVEGGLNTEAFF
d_gene: TRBD1; v_gene: TRBV4-1; abundance: .; j_gene: TRBJ2-7; CDR3nt: TGCGCCAGCAGCCAATCGACCGGGACAGGGGCCTACGAGCAGTACTTC; CDR3aa: CASSQSTGTGAYEQYF
d_gene: .; v_gene: TRBV10-2; abundance: .; j_gene: TRBJ2-7; CDR3nt: TGCGCCAGCAGTTTCCCTAGGAGGGGCGAGCAGTACTTC; CDR3aa: CASSFPRRGEQYF
d_gene: .; v_gene: TRBV29-1; abundance: once; j_gene: TRBJ2-3; CDR3nt: TGCAGCGTTGAAGAACCAGGGGCGCAAACAGATACGCAGTATTTT; CDR3aa: CSVEEPGAQTDTQYF
d_gene: .; v_gene: TRBV5-1; abundance: .; j_gene: TRBJ1-1; CDR3nt: TGCGCCAGCAGCTCCGGATTGAACACTGAAGCTTTCTTT; CDR3aa: CASSSGLNTEAFF
d_gene: .; v_gene: TRBV6-5; abundance: .; j_gene: TRBJ1-5; CDR3nt: TGTGCCAGCTCGGCACTCCGCAATCAGCCCCAGCATTTT; CDR3aa: CASSALRNQPQHF
d_gene: .; v_gene: TRBV10-3; abundance: .; j_gene: TRBJ1-5; CDR3nt: TGTGCCATCAGTGCCGGGCCGGACAATCAGCCCCAGCATTTT; CDR3aa: CAISAGPDNQPQHF
d_gene: TRBD2; v_gene: TRBV29-1; abundance: few; j_gene: TRBJ2-5; CDR3nt: TGCAGCGTTGGAGGACTAGCGGGAGAGACCCAGTACTTC; CDR3aa: CSVGGLAGETQYF
d_gene: .; v_gene: TRBV10-3; abundance: few; j_gene: TRBJ2-3; CDR3nt: TGTGCCATCAGTGAGCCCCTTAGCACAGATACGCAGTATTTT; CDR3aa: CAISEPLSTDTQYF
d_gene: .; v_gene: TRBV30; abundance: .; j_gene: TRBJ2-7; CDR3nt: TGTGCCTGGAGTGTACGGAGCTACGAGCAGTACTTC; CDR3aa: CAWSVRSYEQYF
d_gene: .; v_gene: TRBV4-1; abundance: .; j_gene: TRBJ2-7; CDR3nt: TGCGCCAGCAGCCTGATAATTAGCGGACCCTACGAGCAGTACTTC; CDR3aa: CASSLIISGPYEQYF
d_gene: .; v_gene: TRBV4-1; abundance: few; j_gene: TRBJ2-7; CDR3nt: TGCGCCAGCAGCAAAGCCGTGGGGACCTACGAGCAGTACTTC; CDR3aa: CASSKAVGTYEQYF
d_gene: .; v_gene: TRBV2; abundance: .; j_gene: TRBJ2-1; CDR3nt: TGTGCCAGCAGGTATCGGAGGGCCGGTTCCTACAATGAGCAGTTCTTC; CDR3aa: CASRYRRAGSYNEQFF